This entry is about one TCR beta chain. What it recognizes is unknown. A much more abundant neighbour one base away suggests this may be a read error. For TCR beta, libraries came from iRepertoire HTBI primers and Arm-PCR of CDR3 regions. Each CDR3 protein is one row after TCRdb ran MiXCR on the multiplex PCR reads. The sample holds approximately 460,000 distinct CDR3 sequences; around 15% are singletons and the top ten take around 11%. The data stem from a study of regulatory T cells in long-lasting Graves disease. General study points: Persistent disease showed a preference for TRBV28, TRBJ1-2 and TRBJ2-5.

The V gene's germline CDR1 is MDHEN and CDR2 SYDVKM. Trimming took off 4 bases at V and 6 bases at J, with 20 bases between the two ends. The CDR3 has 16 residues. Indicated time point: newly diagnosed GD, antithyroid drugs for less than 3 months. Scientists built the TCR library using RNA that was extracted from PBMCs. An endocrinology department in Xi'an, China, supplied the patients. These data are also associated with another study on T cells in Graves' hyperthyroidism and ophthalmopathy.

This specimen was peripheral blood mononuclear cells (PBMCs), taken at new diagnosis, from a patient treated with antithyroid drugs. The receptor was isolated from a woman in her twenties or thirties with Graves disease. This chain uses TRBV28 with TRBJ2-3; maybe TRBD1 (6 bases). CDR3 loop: CASSSGPRQGPDTQYF. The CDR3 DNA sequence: TGTGCCAGCAGTTCGGGACCCCGGCAGGGGCCGGATACGCAGTATTTT. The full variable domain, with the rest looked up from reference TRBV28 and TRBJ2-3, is DVKVTQSSRYLVKRTGEKVFLECVQDMDHENMFWYRQDPGLGLRLIYFSYDVKMKEKGDIPEGYSVSREKKERFSLILESASTNQTSMYLCASSSGPRQGPDTQYFGPGTRLTVL.